The entry below describes one T cell receptor beta chain. Its antigen is undetermined. The read is 3 residues too short to cover the CDR3 end, so that end is filled in from the germline J gene. The sample originates from a study of Tregs in tolerant kidney transplant recipients. As for the study in general: Mixed chimerism was transient after nonmyeloablative marrow transplants from related graft donors.

Using immunoSEQ multiplex PCR, the repertoire was profiled, and TCRdb retains in-frame clones only, with some absent. The table lists roughly 48,000 clones. Thawed PBMCs were FACS-sorted into unstimulated CD4+CD25+CD127- regulatory T cells, CD4+CD25- non-regulatory cells, CD4 and CD8 cells. Study outcomes and limitations: Activated donor B cell expansion appeared to reveal the most relevant donor-specific TCRbeta repertoire. Nucleotide sequences could not be compared across some patients' samples due to primer changes.

Germline CDR1 and CDR2: DFQATT and SNEGSKA (reference sequence). The CDR3 extends over 11 amino acids. The trim removed 5 bases at V and 7 bases at J, leaving 4 bases unmatched. The chain joins TRBV20-1 to TRBJ1-1; TRBD1 matches at 7 bases. Sequences were derived from CD4+ T cells from blood, sampled before the transplant. This TCR was sampled from a human donor who received a combined kidney and bone marrow transplant. The CDR3 loop reads CSAGGQVEAFF. The covered CDR3 bases are TGCAGTGCTGGCGGACAGGTTGAA.